A selection of T cell receptor beta chains follows, all from one sample in a study of T cell responses to AZD1222 COVID-19 vaccine. The data were produced by immunoSEQ multiplex PCR, yet TCRdb's version contains in-frame clones alone and is incomplete. The sample carries around 130,000 clones, around 90% recorded once. The material was peripheral blood, obtained 28 days after the second AZD1222 dose. The receptors originated from an adult who received the AZD1222 COVID-19 vaccine. CDR3s include the opening cysteine and the closing phenylalanine or tryptophan. Some rows mark clone size as missing; the rest say once, few, many or name a class of expanded clone.

TRBV24-1	NA	CATSEPGGRVHEQFF
TRBV27	NA	CASSFRPGNTIYF
TRBV3-1/TRBV3-2	NA	CASSRSGRAGNEQFF
TRBV7-9	NA	CASSSPGQGNGYTF
TRBV6-1	NA	CASSEASTGYTF
TRBV6-8	once	CASSYEAGEAKNIQYF
TRBV19	NA	CASSQGRWVETQYF
TRBV7-2	once	CASLKGGGSYNEQFF
TRBV3-1/TRBV3-2	NA	CASSPPSGIPYNEQFF
TRBV2	NA	CASSEVAGQAFF
TRBV30	NA	CAWSQGSTEAFF
TRBV9	NA	CASSATGQGNQPQHF
TRBV9	NA	CASSGQAGGSSYNEQFF
TRBV3-1/TRBV3-2	NA	CASMGHGQADTQYF
TRBV30	few	CAWTGLNTIYF
TRBV6-5	NA	CASMGADSPLHF
TRBV6-2/TRBV6-3	NA	CASSSTSSYEQFF
TRBV11-2	NA	CASSLGQGAAFF
TRBV5-5	NA	CASSFTTGEDGYTF
TRBV6-6	NA	CASSSPSGGPDTQYF
TRBV2	NA	CASSEVRNTEAFF
TRBV5-1	once	CASSSTTGNEKLFF
TRBV7-3	NA	CASSSGPNEKLFF
TRBV18	NA	CASSPGQARNTEAFF
TRBV3-1/TRBV3-2	NA	CASSQVPYPLSYEQYF
TRBV9	NA	CASTPPFTSTEYEQYF
TRBV30	NA	CAWSVSPGSRNGVF
TRBV24-1	NA	CATSGASGLTDTQYF